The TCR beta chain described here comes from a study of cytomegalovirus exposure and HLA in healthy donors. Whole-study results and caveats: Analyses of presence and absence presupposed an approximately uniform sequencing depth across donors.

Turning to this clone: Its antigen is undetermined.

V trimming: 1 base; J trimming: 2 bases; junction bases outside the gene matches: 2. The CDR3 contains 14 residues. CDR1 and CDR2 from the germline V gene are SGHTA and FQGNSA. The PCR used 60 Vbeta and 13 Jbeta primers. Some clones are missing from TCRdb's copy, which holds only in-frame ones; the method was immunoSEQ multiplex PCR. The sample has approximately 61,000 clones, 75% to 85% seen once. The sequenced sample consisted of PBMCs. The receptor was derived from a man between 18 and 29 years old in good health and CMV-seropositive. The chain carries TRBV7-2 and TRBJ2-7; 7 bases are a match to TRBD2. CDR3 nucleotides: TGTGCCAGCAGCTTAGAGGGACTACCCTACGAGCAGTACTTC. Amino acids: CASSLEGLPYEQYF. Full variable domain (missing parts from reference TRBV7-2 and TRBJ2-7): GAGVSQSPSNKVTEKGKDVELRCDPISGHTALYWYRQSLGQGLEFLIYFQGNSAPDKSGLPSDRFSAERTGGSVSTLTIQRTQQEDSAVYLCASSLEGLPYEQYFGPGTRLTVT.